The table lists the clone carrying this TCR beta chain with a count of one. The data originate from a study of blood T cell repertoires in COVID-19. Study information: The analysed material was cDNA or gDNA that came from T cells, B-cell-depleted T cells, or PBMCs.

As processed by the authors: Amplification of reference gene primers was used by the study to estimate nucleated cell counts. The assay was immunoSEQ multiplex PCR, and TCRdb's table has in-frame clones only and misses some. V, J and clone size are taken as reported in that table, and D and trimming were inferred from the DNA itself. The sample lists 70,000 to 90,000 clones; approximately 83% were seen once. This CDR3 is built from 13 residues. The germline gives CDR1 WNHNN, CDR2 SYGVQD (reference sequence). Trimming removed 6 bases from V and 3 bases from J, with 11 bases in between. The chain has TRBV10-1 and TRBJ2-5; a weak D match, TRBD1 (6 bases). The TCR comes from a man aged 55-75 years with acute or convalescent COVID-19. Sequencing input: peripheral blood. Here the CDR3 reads CASRLGGEETQYF. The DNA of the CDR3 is TGCGCCAGCAGATTAGGGGGTGAAGAGACCCAGTACTTC.